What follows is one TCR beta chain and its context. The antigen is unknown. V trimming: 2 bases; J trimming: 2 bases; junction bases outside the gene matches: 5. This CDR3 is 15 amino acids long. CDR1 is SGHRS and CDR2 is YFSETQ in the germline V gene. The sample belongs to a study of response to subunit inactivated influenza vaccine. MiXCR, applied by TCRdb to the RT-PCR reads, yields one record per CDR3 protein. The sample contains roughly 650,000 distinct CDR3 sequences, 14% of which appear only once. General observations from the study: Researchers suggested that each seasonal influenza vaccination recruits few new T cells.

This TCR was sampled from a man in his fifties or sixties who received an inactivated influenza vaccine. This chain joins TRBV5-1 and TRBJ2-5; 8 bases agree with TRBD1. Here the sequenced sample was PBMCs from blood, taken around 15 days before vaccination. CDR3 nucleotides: TGCGCCAGCAGCTTTACAGGGGGAATGCAAGAGACCCAGTACTTC. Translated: CASSFTGGMQETQYF. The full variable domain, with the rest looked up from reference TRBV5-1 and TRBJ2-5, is KAGVTQTPRYLIKTRGQQVTLSCSPISGHRSVSWYQQTPGQGLQFLFEYFSETQRNKGNFPGRFSGRQFSNSRSEMNVSTLELGDSALYLCASSFTGGMQETQYFGPGTRLLVL.